The rows below give T cell receptor beta chains drawn from one sample of a study of immune evolution from preneoplasia to lung adenocarcinoma. Using immunoSEQ multiplex PCR, the repertoire was profiled, and TCRdb retains in-frame clones only, with some absent. The sample has some 11,000 clones, around three quarters seen once. The sequencing input was FFPE normal lung tissue adjacent to the tumor. The origin of the receptors is a person aged 55 to 70 with lung adenocarcinoma. Some clones in this sample may be carry-over from other donors' samples. The CDR3 runs from the conserved cysteine through the conserved F or W. D genes are given only for firm matches. Clone size appears in some rows only: once, few, many, or a class for an expanded clone.

CASSVQEAYNEQFF,TGCGCCAGCAGCGTCCAAGAGGCCTACAATGAGCAGTTCTTC,TRBV5-1,.,TRBJ2-1,.
CASRATGTGELFF,TGTGCCAGCAGGGCTACAGGGACCGGGGAGCTGTTTTTT,TRBV7-3,medium-sized,TRBJ2-2,.
CASSLKGTGYGYTF,TGTGCCAGCAGTTTGAAAGGGACAGGGTATGGCTACACCTTC,TRBV27,.,TRBJ1-2,TRBD1
CASRGQANTEAFF,TGTGCCAGCAGAGGACAGGCGAACACTGAAGCTTTCTTT,TRBV5-4,few,TRBJ1-1,TRBD1
CASSYNVGQGAEAFF,TGTGCCAGCAGTTACAACGTTGGACAGGGTGCTGAAGCTTTCTTT,TRBV6-6,.,TRBJ1-1,TRBD1
CASSFGWQYTQYF,TGCGCCAGCAGCTTTGGTTGGCAATATACGCAGTATTTT,TRBV5-1,.,TRBJ2-3,.
CASSEGRGYGYTF,TGTGCCAGCAGTGAAGGCAGGGGCTATGGCTACACCTTC,TRBV2,.,TRBJ1-2,.
CAWSVAEASGNTIYF,TGTGCCTGGAGTGTAGCGGAGGCATCTGGAAACACCATATATTTT,TRBV30,.,TRBJ1-3,.
CASSLTGSSDTEAFF,TGCGCCAGCAGCCTGACAGGCTCCTCGGACACTGAAGCTTTCTTT,TRBV4-1,.,TRBJ1-1,.
CASSWGGTNTGELFF,TGTGCCAGCAGCTGGGGGGGCACGAACACCGGGGAGCTGTTTTTT,TRBV11-2,.,TRBJ2-2,.
CAWRRLGENTGELFF,TGTGCCTGGAGGCGGTTAGGAGAGAACACCGGGGAGCTGTTTTTT,TRBV30,.,TRBJ2-2,.
CASSLRSTMGLPGNEQFF,TGTGCTAGCAGCTTGAGATCTACAATGGGTCTACCCGGGAATGAGCAGTTCTTC,TRBV7-7,.,TRBJ2-1,.
CASSLGEGTEAFF,TGCGCCAGCAGCTTGGGAGAAGGGACTGAAGCTTTCTTT,TRBV5-1,.,TRBJ1-1,.
CASRGTGGSYYGYTF,TGTGCCAGCAGAGGGACAGGGGGCTCCTACTATGGCTACACCTTC,TRBV5-4,.,TRBJ1-2,TRBD1
CATSSWGFRETQYF,TGTGCCACCAGCTCCTGGGGATTTCGAGAGACCCAGTACTTC,TRBV15,.,TRBJ2-5,.
CASSLSPSGDYEQYF,TGCGCCAGCAGCCTCTCCCCTAGTGGGGACTACGAGCAGTACTTC,TRBV4-1,.,TRBJ2-7,.
CASSSTTDTQYF,TGTGCCAGCAGCTCGACCACAGATACGCAGTATTTT,TRBV11-3,.,TRBJ2-3,.
CASSIGQGTYEQYF,TGTGCCAGCAGCATCGGACAGGGGACCTACGAGCAGTACTTC,TRBV11-2,.,TRBJ2-7,TRBD1
CASSFPLTQYF,TGTGCCAGCAGCTTCCCCCTTACGCAGTATTTT,TRBV5-8,.,TRBJ2-3,.
CASSFWESSYNEQFF,TGTGCCAGCAGTTTTTGGGAGAGCTCCTACAATGAGCAGTTCTTC,TRBV27,.,TRBJ2-1,.
CASSPDVDTEAFF,TGTGCCAGCAGCCCCGATGTGGACACAGAAGCTTTCTTT,TRBV27,.,TRBJ1-1,.
CASSLVGASDEQFF,TGTGCCAGCAGCTTAGTGGGGGCGTCGGATGAGCAGTTCTTC,TRBV7-9,.,TRBJ2-1,.
CASSPSPRQKGDTQYF,TGTGCCAGCAGCCCTTCCCCCCGACAAAAGGGCGATACGCAGTATTTT,TRBV7-9,.,TRBJ2-3,.
CASSLLAGGRETQYF,TGTGCCAGCAGCCTTTTAGCGGGAGGCCGGGAGACCCAGTACTTC,TRBV5-6,.,TRBJ2-5,TRBD2
CASSDRAGARDTQYF,TGTGCCAGTAGTGATCGGGCGGGAGCTCGGGATACGCAGTATTTT,TRBV19,.,TRBJ2-3,TRBD2
CAGGEKKLFF,TGTGCCGGTGGAGAGAAAAAACTGTTTTTT,TRBV19,once,TRBJ1-4,.
CSVIDSNIQYF,TGCAGCGTGATCGATTCAAACATTCAGTACTTC,TRBV29-1,.,TRBJ2-4,.
CASSLAGGNEQFF,TGTGCCAGCAGCCTAGCCGGGGGGAATGAGCAGTTCTTC,TRBV5-4,few,TRBJ2-1,TRBD2
CASSKAGTWQYF,TGTGCCAGCAGCAAAGCAGGGACCTGGCAGTATTTT,TRBV21-1,.,TRBJ2-3,.
CASSALLATGANVLTF,TGTGCCAGCAGTGCTTTATTGGCTACTGGGGCCAACGTCCTGACTTTC,TRBV6-1,.,TRBJ2-6,.
CASSLTPHEQFF,TGTGCCAGCAGCTTAACACCCCATGAGCAGTTCTTC,TRBV7-9,.,TRBJ2-1,.
CASSWTAYGYTF,TGTGCCAGCAGCTGGACGGCCTATGGCTACACCTTC,TRBV28,.,TRBJ1-2,.
CASSPTGDEQYF,TGTGCCAGCAGCCCCACCGGGGACGAGCAGTACTTC,TRBV7-8,large,TRBJ2-7,.
CASSQGRENIQYF,TGTGCCAGCAGCCAGGGACGGGAAAACATTCAGTACTTC,TRBV11-3,.,TRBJ2-4,.
CASSIAGSEQYF,TGTGCCAGTAGTATAGCAGGGTCCGAGCAGTACTTC,TRBV19,hyperexpanded,TRBJ2-7,.
CASSLAQYTDTQYF,TGTGCCAGCAGCTTAGCTCAGTACACAGATACGCAGTATTTT,TRBV11-2,.,TRBJ2-3,.
CASSQDPWRSSTDTQYF,TGCGCCAGCAGCCAAGACCCTTGGCGGTCTAGCACAGATACGCAGTATTTT,TRBV4-1,.,TRBJ2-3,.
CASSYRSSGGYEQYF,TGTGCCAGCAGTTACCGATCTAGCGGGGGGTACGAGCAGTACTTC,TRBV6-5,.,TRBJ2-7,TRBD2
CASRYHLQGLDEQYF,TGTGCCAGCCGGTATCATTTACAGGGTCTGGACGAGCAGTACTTC,TRBV6-4,.,TRBJ2-7,.
CASRPPGGNEQFF,TGTGCCAGCAGGCCACCGGGGGGCAATGAGCAGTTCTTC,TRBV6-5,.,TRBJ2-1,TRBD2
CASSQGGVTTSYTF,TGCGCCAGCAGCCAAGGCGGTGTGACAACGAGCTACACCTTC,TRBV4-1,.,TRBJ1-2,.
CASRLTGANVLTF,TGTGCCAGCAGACTAACTGGGGCCAACGTCCTGACTTTC,TRBV5-6,.,TRBJ2-6,.